The 24 T cell receptor beta chains given below trace back to one sample, sequenced in a study of blood T cells in healthy people across ages. PCR was performed a second time for about 6 to 11 cycles using a sample-barcoded 5' primer and a J-beta primer mix. TCRdb used MiXCR to reprocess the 5' RACE reads, holding one entry per CDR3 protein. The sample consists of about 1.1 million distinct CDR3 sequences, about two fifths of them appearing once. Sequenced input: blood. The receptors stem from a man aged 18 to 30 in good health.

V gene TRBV7-8 combines with J gene TRBJ2-3; D unclear. From germline, CDR1 is SGHVS and CDR2 FQNEAQ. V gave up 1 base and J gave up 4 bases, with 9 bases separating them. The length of the CDR3 is 14 residues. For the CDR3, the DNA is TGTGCCAGCAGCTTAGGGTCTAGTTCAGATACGCAGTATTTT. Translated, it gives CASSLGSSSDTQYF. Combining the CDR3 with reference TRBV7-8 and TRBJ2-3 gives the whole variable domain GAGVSQSPRYKVAKRGQDVALRCDPISGHVSLFWYQQALGQGPEFLTYFQNEAQLDKSGLPSDRFFAERPEGSVSTLKIQRTQQEDSAVYLCASSLGSSSDTQYFGPGTRLTVL.

The table lists this clonotype with many counts. The V gene is TRBV29-1, the J gene TRBJ2-1; 8 nucleotides match TRBD1. The CDR3 sequence is 13 residues long. V was pared by 6 bases and J by 4 bases, with 5 bases of the junction left unmatched. Germline V lookup: CDR1 SQVTM, CDR2 ANQGSEA. The CDR3 region is CSVYRGTYNEQFF. CDR3 DNA sequence: TGCAGCGTCTACAGGGGGACGTACAATGAGCAGTTCTTC.

This clonotype was found a few times. The CDR3 DNA follows: TGCGCCAGCAGCTGGGAGGGGGGATACTTGAACACTGAAGCTTTCTTT. Protein sequence: CASSWEGGYLNTEAFF. The chain couples TRBV5-1 to TRBJ1-1; possible D gene TRBD1, 6 bases. V lost 3 bases to trimming and J lost 0 bases, with 15 bases between them. CDR3 length equals 16 residues. The V gene's germline CDR1 is SGHRS and CDR2 YFSETQ. Full variable domain (outside the CDR3, taken from reference TRBV5-1 and TRBJ1-1): KAGVTQTPRYLIKTRGQQVTLSCSPISGHRSVSWYQQTPGQGLQFLFEYFSETQRNKGNFPGRFSGRQFSNSRSEMNVSTLELGDSALYLCASSWEGGYLNTEAFFGQGTRLTVV.

The rearrangement uses TRBV6-2 or TRBV6-3 and TRBJ2-4; D remains unclear. The J call may be faulty, since TRBJ2-5 better matches the DNA end. This CDR3 contains 13 residues. Germline V lookup: CDR1 MNHEY, CDR2 SVGEGT. The CDR3 DNA follows: TGTGCCAGCAGTTACGTTCAGGTGGAGACCCAGTACTTC. This sequence encodes CASSYVQVETQYF.

V and J are TRBV12-3 or TRBV12-4 and TRBJ1-2, with no clear D. Trimming shortened V by 6 bases and J by 2 bases, and 16 bases separated the two germline ends. CDR3 length: 15 residues. The DNA of the CDR3 is TGTGCCAGCAGAGCCGCCGAGTCACAAAACTATGGCTACACCTTC. Translating gives CASRAAESQNYGYTF.

This clonotype was seen a handful of times. V gene TRBV7-2 combines with J gene TRBJ1-2; D possibly corresponds to TRBD1 (5 bases). The CDR3 spans 15 residues. Germline values: CDR1 SGHTA, CDR2 FQGNSA. Trimming took off 1 base at V and 4 bases at J, with 13 bases between the two ends. The CDR3 loop is CASSLGTQGGYGYTF. CDR3 coding DNA: TGTGCCAGCAGCTTAGGGACCCAGGGTGGCTATGGCTACACCTTC.

This clonotype occurred once. The V gene is TRBV12-5, the J gene TRBJ2-7; the D gene is possibly TRBD2 (5 bases). The CDR3 contains 13 residues. From germline, CDR1 is LGHNT and CDR2 FRNRAP. Trimming shortened V by 5 bases and J by 6 bases, and 14 bases separated the two germline ends. The CDR3 loop is CASGDGMAIEQYF. The DNA of the CDR3 is TGTGCTAGTGGTGACGGGATGGCAATCGAGCAGTACTTC.

The CDR3 DNA is TGCAGCGTCCGGGACAGCTATAATTCACCCCTCCACTTT. Translating it yields CSVRDSYNSPLHF. The V gene is TRBV29-1, the J gene TRBJ1-6; 7 nucleotides align to TRBD1. With 6 bases clipped from V and 3 bases from J, the junction kept 2 bases outside the gene matches. From germline, CDR1 is SQVTM and CDR2 ANQGSEA. The CDR3 runs to 13 residues. Full variable domain (outside the CDR3, taken from reference TRBV29-1 and TRBJ1-6): SAVISQKPSRDICQRGTSLTIQCQVDSQVTMMFWYRQQPGQSLTLIATANQGSEATYESGFVIDKFPISRPNLTFSTLTVSNMSPEDSSIYLCSVRDSYNSPLHFGNGTRLTVT.

This clonotype was seen at least ten times. The rearrangement uses TRBV7-8 and TRBJ2-4; D gene unclear. Trimming shortened V by 1 base and J by 0 bases, and 7 bases separated the two germline ends. The CDR3 covers 15 residues. Germline lookup yields CDR1 SGHVS and CDR2 FQNEAQ. CDR3 amino acids: CASSLGPLAKNIQYF. Here the CDR3 DNA reads TGTGCCAGCAGCTTAGGTCCTCTAGCCAAAAACATTCAGTACTTC.

The V gene is TRBV7-9, the J gene TRBJ2-1; D may be TRBD1 (5 bases). The V gene lost 5 bases and the J gene lost 0 bases, with 11 bases spanning the gap. CDR1 is SEHNR, CDR2 FQNEAQ, per germline (reference sequence). The CDR3 extends over 15 amino acids. CDR3 loop: CASSLGHFSYNEQFF. CDR3 nucleotide sequence: TGTGCCAGCAGCCTCGGACACTTCTCCTACAATGAGCAGTTCTTC.

This clonotype has only a few counts. Compared with germline, one end of the junction differs, possibly owing to a read error. The genes are TRBV4-1 and TRBJ1-1; no clear D gene. CDR3 size: 14 residues. Per germline, CDR1 MGHRA and CDR2 YSYEKL. CDR3 sequence reads: CASSHPPRNSEAFF. The CDR3, as DNA: TGCGCCAGCAGCCATCCTCCCAGGAACAGTGAAGCTTTCTTT.

This clonotype was seen more than once but under ten times. The V call is TRBV28, the J call TRBJ2-7, with a weak D call TRBD1 (6 bases). The J call may be wrong; the DNA end is better matched by TRBJ2-4. The CDR3 totals 16 residues. The germline gives CDR1 MDHEN, CDR2 SYDVKM. The CDR3 nucleotides are TGTGCCAGCAGTTTATCCGAAACAGGGATGGGGAACATTCAGTACTTC. As protein: CASSLSETGMGNIQYF.

The chain joins TRBV25-1 to TRBJ1-5; no firm D call. From germline, CDR1 is MGHDK and CDR2 SYGVNS. With 2 bases removed from V and 1 base from J, the gap between germline ends came to 3 bases. This CDR3 has 13 amino acids. The CDR3 loop reads CASSEASNQPQHF. In DNA, the CDR3 is TGTGCCAGCAGTGAAGCCAGCAATCAGCCCCAGCATTTT.

Worth noting for this clonotype: A read error may produce the germline difference seen at one junction end. J is TRBJ2-4 and V is TRBV5-6; D uncertain. Per germline, CDR1 SGHDT and CDR2 YYEEEE. CDR3 length: 15 residues. The CDR3 protein is CVSSVGRLAKNIQYF. CDR3 DNA sequence: TGTGTCAGCAGCGTTGGACGGCTAGCCAAAAACATTCAGTACTTC.

The rearrangement uses TRBV7-2 and TRBJ2-7; perhaps TRBD2 as D (6 bases). The CDR3 is 12 residues long. Germline CDR1 reads SGHTA; CDR2 reads FQGNSA. V gave up 4 bases and J gave up 7 bases, with 11 bases separating them. The CDR3 DNA follows: TGTGCCAGCAGCTCCGCGGGGAATGAGCAGTACTTC. Translating gives CASSSAGNEQYF. Full variable domain (rest looked up from reference TRBV7-2 and TRBJ2-7): GAGVSQSPSNKVTEKGKDVELRCDPISGHTALYWYRQSLGQGLEFLIYFQGNSAPDKSGLPSDRFSAERTGGSVSTLTIQRTQQEDSAVYLCASSSAGNEQYFGPGTRLTVT.

The rearrangement uses TRBV5-1 and TRBJ1-1; D is undetermined. CDR3 length equals 11 residues. Germline CDR1 is SGHRS and CDR2 is YFSETQ. V lost 7 bases to trimming and J lost 7 bases, with 11 bases between them. CDR3 coding DNA: TGCGCCAGCGGACGGGCCGGTGAAGCTTTCTTT. This encodes CASGRAGEAFF.

V gene TRBV12-3 or TRBV12-4 combines with J gene TRBJ1-1; no clear D gene. This CDR3 region has 12 residues. The V end lost 7 bases, the J end lost 6 bases, and 12 bases lay between the germline ends. CDR3 in amino acids: CASTQSGAEAFF. CDR3 sequence (DNA): TGTGCCAGCACCCAGTCCGGCGCTGAAGCTTTCTTT.

Only a few counts were recorded for this clonotype. The rearrangement joins TRBV7-2 to TRBJ2-3; D is tentatively TRBD1 or TRBD2 (6 bases each). V shed 5 bases and J shed 4 bases, with 16 bases lying between them. CDR3 size: 15 residues. Looked up from germline, CDR1 is SGHTA and CDR2 is FQGNSA. The CDR3, as DNA: TGTGCCAGCAGCGCTTTTGACGGGGGCGCAGATACGCAGTATTTT. Its translation is CASSAFDGGADTQYF. Filled out from reference TRBV7-2 and TRBJ2-3, the complete variable domain reads GAGVSQSPSNKVTEKGKDVELRCDPISGHTALYWYRQSLGQGLEFLIYFQGNSAPDKSGLPSDRFSAERTGGSVSTLTIQRTQQEDSAVYLCASSAFDGGADTQYFGPGTRLTVL.

This chain joins TRBV3-1 and TRBJ2-4; D gene uncertain. This CDR3 is built from 16 residues. Trimming removed 1 base at V and 2 bases at J, with 12 bases between. Germline values: CDR1 LGHDT, CDR2 YNNKEL (reference sequence). The chain's CDR3 is CASSQAFGGPKNIQYF. The CDR3 DNA reads TGTGCCAGCAGCCAAGCTTTTGGTGGTCCCAAAAACATTCAGTACTTC.

This clonotype was observed a handful of times. The chain employs TRBV29-1 and TRBJ1-1, with D hard to call. The V end lost 4 bases, the J end lost 4 bases, and 13 bases lay between the germline ends. Per the germline V gene, CDR1 is SQVTM and CDR2 is ANQGSEA. The CDR3 contains 13 residues. The CDR3 nucleotides are TGCAGCGTTGGTCGACGAGGAGGCACTGAAGCTTTCTTT. Translated: CSVGRRGGTEAFF.

About this clonotype: The junction differs from germline at one of its ends, possibly a read error. The chain employs TRBV6-6 and TRBJ2-3, with 9 bases aligning to TRBD2. In germline, CDR1 is MNHNY, CDR2 SVGAGI (reference sequence). The CDR3 runs to 17 residues. The CDR3 DNA follows: TGTACCAGCAGTTACCACCCAGCGGGCGGGGGGGCAGATACGCAGTATTTT. Translation: CTSSYHPAGGGADTQYF.

Comments on this clonotype: One end of the junction varies from germline; a read error may be responsible. This chain's CDR3 is CSASRGYNSPPHF. CDR3 in DNA: TGCAGTGCTAGCCGAGGGTATAATTCACCCCCCCACTTT. The V and J genes are TRBV20-1 and TRBJ1-6; D is uncertain. Germline CDR1 reads DFQATT; CDR2 reads SNEGSKA (reference sequence). The CDR3 sequence is 13 residues long.

The gene calls are TRBV4-1 and TRBJ2-3; 10 bases line up with TRBD1. Trimming removed 4 bases from V and 1 base from J; junction bases left unmatched: 8. The V gene's germline CDR1 is MGHRA and CDR2 YSYEKL. The CDR3 is 17 residues long. DNA of the CDR3: TGCGCCAGCAGCCCTCACCGGGACAGGGGAGGCACAGATACGCAGTATTTT. Translated, it gives CASSPHRDRGGTDTQYF.

CDR3 protein: CASSPWRDPSPDTQYF. The CDR3 DNA is TGCGCCAGCAGCCCCTGGAGGGACCCATCCCCAGATACGCAGTATTTT. The rearrangement joins TRBV5-1 to TRBJ2-3; maybe TRBD2 (6 bases). Trimming pared 4 bases from V and 4 bases from J, leaving 19 bases between. The CDR3 length is 16 residues. Germline-derived CDR1 and CDR2 are SGHRS and YFSETQ. The variable domain in full, with the rest retrieved from reference TRBV5-1 and TRBJ2-3, is KAGVTQTPRYLIKTRGQQVTLSCSPISGHRSVSWYQQTPGQGLQFLFEYFSETQRNKGNFPGRFSGRQFSNSRSEMNVSTLELGDSALYLCASSPWRDPSPDTQYFGPGTRLTVL.